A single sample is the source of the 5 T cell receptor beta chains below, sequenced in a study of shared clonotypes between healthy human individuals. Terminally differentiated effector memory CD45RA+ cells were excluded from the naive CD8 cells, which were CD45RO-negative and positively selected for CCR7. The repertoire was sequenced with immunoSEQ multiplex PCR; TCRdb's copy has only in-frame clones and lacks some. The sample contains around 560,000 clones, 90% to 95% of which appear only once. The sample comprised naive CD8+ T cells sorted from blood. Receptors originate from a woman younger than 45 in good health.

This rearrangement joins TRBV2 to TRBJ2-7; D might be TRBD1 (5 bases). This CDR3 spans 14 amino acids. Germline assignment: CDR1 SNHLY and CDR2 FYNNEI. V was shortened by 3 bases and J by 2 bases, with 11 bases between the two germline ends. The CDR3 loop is CASSEAGPAYEQYF. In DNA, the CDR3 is TGTGCCAGCAGTGAGGCAGGGCCGGCCTACGAGCAGTACTTC.

The CDR3 protein is CASSQASGWGYTF. For the CDR3, the DNA is TGCGCCAGCAGCCAAGCTTCAGGGTGGGGCTACACCTTC. The chain carries TRBV4-1 and TRBJ1-2; tentatively, D is TRBD1 (5 bases). CDR1 is MGHRA and CDR2 is YSYEKL in the germline V gene. CDR3 length equals 13 residues. V lost 1 base, J lost 8 bases, and 11 bases lay in between.

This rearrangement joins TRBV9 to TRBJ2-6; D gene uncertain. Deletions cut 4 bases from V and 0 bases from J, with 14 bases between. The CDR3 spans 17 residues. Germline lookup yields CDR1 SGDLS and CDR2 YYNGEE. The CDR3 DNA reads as TGTGCCAGCAGCCCAACTGGGTCCCTCTCTGGGGCCAACGTCCTGACTTTC. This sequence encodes CASSPTGSLSGANVLTF.

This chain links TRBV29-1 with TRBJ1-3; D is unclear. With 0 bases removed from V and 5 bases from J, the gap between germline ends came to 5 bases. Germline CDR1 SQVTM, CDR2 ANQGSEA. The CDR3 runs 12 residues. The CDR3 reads CSVEEERNTIYF. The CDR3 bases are TGCAGCGTTGAAGAAGAGCGAAACACCATATATTTT.

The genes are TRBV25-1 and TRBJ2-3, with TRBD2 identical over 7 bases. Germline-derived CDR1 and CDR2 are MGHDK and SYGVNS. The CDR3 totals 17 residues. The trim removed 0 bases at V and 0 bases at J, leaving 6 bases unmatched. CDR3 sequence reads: CASSEYQLAKSTDTQYF. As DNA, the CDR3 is TGTGCCAGCAGTGAATATCAACTAGCGAAGAGCACAGATACGCAGTATTTT.